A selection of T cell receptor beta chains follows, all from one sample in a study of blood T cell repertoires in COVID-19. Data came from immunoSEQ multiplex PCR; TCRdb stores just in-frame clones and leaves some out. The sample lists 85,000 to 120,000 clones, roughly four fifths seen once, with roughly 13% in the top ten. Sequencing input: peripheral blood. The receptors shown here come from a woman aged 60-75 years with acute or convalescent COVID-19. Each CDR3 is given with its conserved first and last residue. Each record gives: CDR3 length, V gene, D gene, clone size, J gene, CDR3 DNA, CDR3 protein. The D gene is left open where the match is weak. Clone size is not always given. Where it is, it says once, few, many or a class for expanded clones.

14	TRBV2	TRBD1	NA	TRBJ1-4	TGTGCCAGCAACAGGGGGCGATTGGAAGAAAAACTGTTTTTT	CASNRGRLEEKLFF
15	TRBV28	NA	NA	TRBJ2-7	TGTGCCAGCAGTTTGGAGGCGGCAGGGGTTCGGGAGCAGTACTTC	CASSLEAAGVREQYF
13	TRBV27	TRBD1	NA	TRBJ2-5	TGTGCCAGCAGACAACAGGGGAAGGAGACCCAGTACTTC	CASRQQGKETQYF
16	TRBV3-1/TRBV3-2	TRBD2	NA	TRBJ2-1	TGTGCCAGCAGCCAAGGTCAGGGACTAAAGAGCAATGAGCAGTTCTTC	CASSQGQGLKSNEQFF
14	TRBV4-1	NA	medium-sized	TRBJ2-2	TGCGCCAGCAGCCAAGGACTAAACACCGGGGAGCTGTTTTTT	CASSQGLNTGELFF
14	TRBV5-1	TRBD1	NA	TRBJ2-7	TGCGCCAGCAGCGCGGGACAGGGGGCCAACGAGCAGTACTTC	CASSAGQGANEQYF
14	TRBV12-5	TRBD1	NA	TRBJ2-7	TGTGCTAGTGGAACTGACAGGGGGCTGTACGAGCAGTACTTC	CASGTDRGLYEQYF
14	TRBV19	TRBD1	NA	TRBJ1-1	TGTGCCAGTAGTGTTGACAGGGGTGGAACTGAAGCTTTCTTT	CASSVDRGGTEAFF
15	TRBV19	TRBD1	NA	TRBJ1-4	TGTGCCAGTAGTACCATACAGGGGGCTAGTGAAAAACTGTTTTTT	CASSTIQGASEKLFF
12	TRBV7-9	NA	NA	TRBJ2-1	TGTGCCAGCAGCTTAGTTCGGAATGAGCAGTTCTTC	CASSLVRNEQFF
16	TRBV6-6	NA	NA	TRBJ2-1	TGTGCCAGCAGTCCCTTTGAGGGGGGGACCTACAATGAGCAGTTCTTC	CASSPFEGGTYNEQFF
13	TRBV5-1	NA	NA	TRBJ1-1	TGCGCCAGCAGCTTCACGGTGAACACTGAAGCTTTCTTT	CASSFTVNTEAFF
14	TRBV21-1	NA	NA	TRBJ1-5	TGTGCCAGGACAGGGGCGGGTAAGGATCAGCCCCAGCATTTT	CARTGAGKDQPQHF
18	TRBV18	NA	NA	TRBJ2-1	TGTGCCAGCTCACCACTGGGAGGGGACAGGAGCTCCTACAATGAGCAGTTCTTC	CASSPLGGDRSSYNEQFF
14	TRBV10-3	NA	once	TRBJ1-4	TGTGCCATCAGTGATGGGTCGGGTAATGAAAAACTGTTTTTT	CAISDGSGNEKLFF
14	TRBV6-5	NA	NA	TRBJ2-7	TGTGCCAGCAGTTTTACGGGACAACGCTACGAGCAGTACTTC	CASSFTGQRYEQYF
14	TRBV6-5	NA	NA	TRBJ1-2	TGTGCCAGCACCGGAACCCCAGGATACTATGGCTACACCTTC	CASTGTPGYYGYTF
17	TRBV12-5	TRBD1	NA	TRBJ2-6	TGTGCTAGTGGTCCTGATCACAGGGGGCCTGGGGCCAACGTCCTGACTTTC	CASGPDHRGPGANVLTF
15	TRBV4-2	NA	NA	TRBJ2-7	TGTGCCAGCAGCCACCCAGGGGGGCGTACCTACGAGCAGTACTTC	CASSHPGGRTYEQYF
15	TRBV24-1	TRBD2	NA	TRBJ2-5	TGTGCCACCAGTGATTCCCGGGAGGAAGCAGAGACCCAGTACTTC	CATSDSREEAETQYF
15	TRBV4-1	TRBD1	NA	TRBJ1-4	TGCGCCAGCAGCGACACAGGGGGCAGGCGAGAAAAACTGTTTTTT	CASSDTGGRREKLFF
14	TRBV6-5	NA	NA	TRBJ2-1	TGTGCCAGCATTCCACAGGGAAACTACAATGAGCAGTTCTTC	CASIPQGNYNEQFF
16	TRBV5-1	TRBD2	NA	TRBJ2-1	TGCGCCAGCAGCCCAGGACTAGCGGGGAACAACAATGAGCAGTTCTTC	CASSPGLAGNNNEQFF
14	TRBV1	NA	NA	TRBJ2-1	TGCACCAGCAGCCAAGATATTCTAATCAATGAGCAGTTCTTC	CTSSQDILINEQFF
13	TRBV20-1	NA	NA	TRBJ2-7	TGCAGTGCTAGTACACAGGGTTCCTACGAGCAGTACTTC	CSASTQGSYEQYF
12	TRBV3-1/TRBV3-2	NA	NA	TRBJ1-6	TGTGCCAGCAGCCAAGACACTGTACCCCTCCACTTT	CASSQDTVPLHF
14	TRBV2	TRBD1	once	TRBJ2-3	TGTGCCAGCAGTGCCCTGGGACAGTCAGATACGCAGTATTTT	CASSALGQSDTQYF
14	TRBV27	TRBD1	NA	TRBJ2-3	TGTGCCAGCAGTTGGGACAGGGAGGCAGATACGCAGTATTTT	CASSWDREADTQYF
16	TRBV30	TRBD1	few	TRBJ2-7	TGTGCCTGGAGTACATTTGGGACAGGGGAAGTCCACGAGCAGTACTTC	CAWSTFGTGEVHEQYF
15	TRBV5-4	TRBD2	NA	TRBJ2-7	TGTGCCAGCAGCTTGTTTGGAGCGGGGTTGTACGAGCAGTACTTC	CASSLFGAGLYEQYF
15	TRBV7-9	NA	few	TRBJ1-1	TGTGCCAGCAGCTTAGGGCCGGGATTGAACACTGAAGCTTTCTTT	CASSLGPGLNTEAFF
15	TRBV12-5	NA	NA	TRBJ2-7	TGTGCTAGTGGTTTGGTACTCCATAGGGGCAACGAGCAGTACTTC	CASGLVLHRGNEQYF
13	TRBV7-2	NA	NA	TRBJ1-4	TGTGCCAGCAGCCCCGGGACATGGGAAAAACTGTTTTTT	CASSPGTWEKLFF
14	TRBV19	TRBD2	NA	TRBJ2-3	TGTGCCAGTAGAGCGGGACGGGGGACAGATACGCAGTATTTT	CASRAGRGTDTQYF
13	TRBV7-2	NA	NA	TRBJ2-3	TGTGCCAGCAGCTCGTCAGCGGCAGATACGCAGTATTTT	CASSSSAADTQYF
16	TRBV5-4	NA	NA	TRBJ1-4	TGTGCCAGCAGCCAGGGTTTTGGGTCAACTAATGAAAAACTGTTTTTT	CASSQGFGSTNEKLFF
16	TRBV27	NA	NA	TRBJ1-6	TGTGCCAGCAGTTTACTCGCGGTGGGAGAAGAATCACCCCTCCACTTT	CASSLLAVGEESPLHF
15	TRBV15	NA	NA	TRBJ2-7	TGTGCCACCAGCAGAGATCGAGGGACAACTGGCGAGCAGTACTTC	CATSRDRGTTGEQYF
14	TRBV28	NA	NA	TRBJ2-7	TGTGCCAGCAGTTTGTTCCCCGTCGGTCACGAGCAGTACTTC	CASSLFPVGHEQYF
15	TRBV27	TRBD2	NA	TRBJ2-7	TGTGCCAGCAGTCGTTATAGCGGGAGAGCCTACGAGCAGTACTTC	CASSRYSGRAYEQYF
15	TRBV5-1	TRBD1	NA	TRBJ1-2	TGCGCCAGCAGCGGGGGACAGGGCAAATCGTATGGCTACACCTTC	CASSGGQGKSYGYTF